Below, 3 T cell receptor beta chains from the same sample are listed, as sequenced in a study of blood T cell repertoires in COVID-19. Sequencing used immunoSEQ multiplex PCR; TCRdb keeps in-frame clones, though not all of them. The sample records 260,000 or so clones, around 85% being singletons. The material sequenced was PBMCs or T cells enriched from blood (not recorded which). These receptors were taken from a woman aged 45-65 years who had recovered from COVID-19.

On this clone itself: Within the sample, other DNA sequences also encode this same CDR3. V and J are TRBV12-3 or TRBV12-4 and TRBJ1-5; a possible D gene is TRBD1 (5 bases). Trimming pared 6 bases from V and 4 bases from J, leaving 7 bases between. The CDR3 covers 12 residues. CDR3 sequence (DNA): TGTGCCAGCAGGGCAGGGAATCAGCCCCAGCATTTT. It translates to CASRAGNQPQHF.

This sequence joins TRBV7-6 and TRBJ1-1; D might be TRBD1 (5 bases). The germline V and J ends were trimmed by 3 bases and 0 bases, with 8 bases remaining between them. CDR3 length equals 14 residues. CDR1 is SGHVS and CDR2 is FNYEAQ in the germline V gene. CDR3 bases: TGTGCCAGCAGCTTGGGGCCTATGAACACTGAAGCTTTCTTT. Its protein product is CASSLGPMNTEAFF.

The chain has TRBV6-5 and TRBJ2-1; TRBD2 agrees at 12 bases. The CDR3 covers 16 residues. V trimming: 4 bases; J trimming: 4 bases; junction bases outside the gene matches: 5. CDR1 and CDR2 (germline): MNHEY, SVGAGI. The CDR3 DNA reads TGTGCCAGCAGTTCCGCTAGCGGGGGGGGTTACAATGAGCAGTTCTTC. Its protein is CASSSASGGGYNEQFF.